One and the same sample provided the 18 T cell receptor beta chains below, sequenced in a study of CD8+ T cells in alopecia areata. Stated treatment: oral pan-JAK inhibitor, 5-10 mg twice daily. Following extraction, RNA underwent reverse transcription to cDNA, which served as the sequencing template. Profiled with immunoSEQ multiplex PCR; TCRdb holds only in-frame clones, not every one. Here the sample spans 150,000 to 200,000 clones, approximately 67% being singletons. The material was CD4+ T cells sorted from blood, obtained around week 47, from a patient treated with tofacitinib. The receptors come from a human donor with alopecia areata.

The gene calls are TRBV7-2 and TRBJ1-5; D is unclear. The CDR3 sequence is 13 residues long. V was clipped by 5 bases and J by 12 bases, with 17 bases between them. CDR1 and CDR2 (germline): SGHTA, FQGNSA. The CDR3: CASSPQYSPYQHF. The CDR3 DNA reads as TGTGCCAGCAGCCCCCAGTACAGTCCGTACCAGCATTTT.

This chain links TRBV29-1 with TRBJ1-1, with TRBD1 matching 7 bases. Germline V CDR1 and CDR2: SQVTM, ANQGSEA. V lost 4 bases and J lost 5; bases outside the gene matches: 13. The CDR3 runs 15 residues. CDR3 sequence reads: CSVAGGGASRTEAFF. In nucleotides, the CDR3 is TGCAGCGTTGCCGGAGGGGGCGCTTCCCGGACTGAAGCTTTCTTT.

The chain carries TRBV9 and TRBJ2-1; TRBD1 is a possible D gene (5 bases). CDR3 size: 13 residues. Trimming removed 5 bases from V and 5 bases from J, with 11 bases in between. Germline V gives CDR1 SGDLS, CDR2 YYNGEE. CDR3 coding DNA: TGTGCCAGCAGTCAGGGCCTTCACAATGAGCAGTTCTTC. It encodes CASSQGLHNEQFF.

The chain has TRBV7-3 and TRBJ2-1; 13 bases line up with TRBD2. The V and J ends lost 4 bases and 6 bases, in that order; junction bases with no gene match: 3. CDR1 and CDR2 from the germline V gene are SGHTA and FQGTGA. CDR3 length equals 15 residues. CDR3 amino acids: CASSSGTSGVNEQFF. In DNA form, the CDR3 reads TGTGCCAGCAGCTCCGGGACTAGCGGGGTCAATGAGCAGTTCTTC.

V gene TRBV2 combines with J gene TRBJ1-2; 7 bases are shared with TRBD1. Germline V lookup: CDR1 SNHLY, CDR2 FYNNEI. The CDR3 spans 14 residues. With 7 bases clipped from V and 6 bases from J, the junction kept 11 bases outside the gene matches. The chain's CDR3 is CASTKSRTGDGYTF. The CDR3 nucleotides are TGTGCCAGCACTAAATCCCGGACAGGTGATGGCTACACCTTC.

This clone came up a few times. The V call is TRBV20-1, the J call TRBJ2-7; D is ambiguous. V lost 1 base to trimming and J lost 4 bases, with 5 bases between them. This CDR3 is built from 11 residues. The V gene's germline CDR1 is DFQATT and CDR2 SNEGSKA (reference sequence). In nucleotides, the CDR3 is TGCAGTGCTAGAGCGAAGTACGAGCAGTACTTC. Translated: CSARAKYEQYF.

The J gene is TRBJ2-3, the V gene TRBV29-1; TRBD1 is a possible D gene (6 bases). This CDR3 has 14 residues. Trimming removed 5 bases from V and 5 bases from J, with 17 bases in between. Germline lookup yields CDR1 SQVTM and CDR2 ANQGSEA. The CDR3 is CSVHWGPAGDTQYF. Written as DNA, the CDR3 is TGCAGCGTTCACTGGGGGCCGGCGGGAGATACGCAGTATTTT.

In this sample, this clone turned up a few times. V gene TRBV5-1 combines with J gene TRBJ2-2; 7 positions agree with TRBD1. Germline-derived CDR1 and CDR2 are SGHRS and YFSETQ. J gave up 4 bases and V 2 bases, and 2 bases lay outside the gene matches. CDR3 length: 14 amino acids. CDR3: CASSFTGATGELFF. CDR3 coding DNA: TGCGCCAGCAGCTTTACAGGGGCCACCGGGGAGCTGTTTTTT.

J is TRBJ1-2 and V is TRBV27; 7 nucleotides line up with TRBD1. The CDR3 totals 14 residues. Looked up from germline, CDR1 is MNHEY and CDR2 is SMNVEV (reference sequence). The junction had 6 bases not matched to a gene; V was cut back by 4 bases and J by 4 bases. The CDR3: CASSSNQGVYGYTF. CDR3 nucleotides: TGTGCCAGCAGTTCTAACCAGGGGGTCTATGGCTACACCTTC.

V is TRBV27 and J is TRBJ1-5; 7 bases match TRBD1. This CDR3 spans 14 amino acids. V gave up 4 bases and J gave up 6 bases; unmatched junction bases: 6. The germline gives CDR1 MNHEY, CDR2 SMNVEV (reference sequence). In DNA, the CDR3 is TGTGCCAGCAGTTCTTGGCAGGGGGGTCAGCCCCAGCATTTT. Translated, it gives CASSSWQGGQPQHF.

The chain has TRBV11-2 and TRBJ2-5, with TRBD1 identical over 7 bases. With V trimmed by 0 bases and J by 5 bases, 12 bases remained unmatched. The CDR3 covers 17 residues. Germline CDR1 reads SGHAT; CDR2 reads FQNNGV. The CDR3 coding sequence is TGTGCCAGCAGCTTAGATAGAGGACAGGCCCCATTGGAGACCCAGTACTTC. Protein sequence: CASSLDRGQAPLETQYF. Full variable domain (outside the CDR3, taken from reference TRBV11-2 and TRBJ2-5): EAGVAQSPRYKIIEKRQSVAFWCNPISGHATLYWYQQILGQGPKLLIQFQNNGVVDDSQLPKDRFSAERLKGVDSTLKIQPAKLEDSAVYLCASSLDRGQAPLETQYFGPGTRLLVL.

The gene calls are TRBV19 and TRBJ1-5; 11 bases agree with TRBD1. The CDR3 contains 14 residues. Trimming removed 8 bases from V and 6 bases from J; junction bases left unmatched: 6. Germline V gene sequence: CDR1 LNHDA, CDR2 SQIVND (reference sequence). The CDR3 DNA is TGTGCCAGTGCCGGGACAGGGGGTGGTCAGCCCCAGCATTTT. This codes for CASAGTGGGQPQHF.

This clone was counted between two and nine times. The chain has TRBV5-1 and TRBJ2-7; 10 bases are shared with TRBD1. V dropped 4 bases and J dropped 6; count of bases not matched to a gene: 7. The germline gives CDR1 SGHRS, CDR2 YFSETQ. The CDR3 consists of 14 residues. As DNA, the CDR3 is TGCGCCAGCAGCGCGGGACAGGGGACGAGCGAGCAGTACTTC. It codes for CASSAGQGTSEQYF.

The CDR3 loop reads CAAERDRGQTQYF. DNA of the CDR3: TGTGCCGCCGAGCGGGACAGGGGACAGACCCAGTACTTC. The chain links TRBV30 to TRBJ2-5, with 10 bases matching TRBD1. Germline CDR1 and CDR2: GTSNPN and SVGIG (reference sequence). This CDR3 contains 13 residues. Trimming took 8 bases from V and 6 from J; bases not matched to a gene: 9.

This clone was found a few times. The CDR3 here is CAWSVQGVKSPLHF. For the CDR3, the DNA is TGTGCCTGGAGTGTACAAGGGGTCAAGTCACCCCTCCACTTT. The genes are TRBV30 and TRBJ1-6; TRBD1 might be the D (5 bases). This CDR3 has 14 residues. From germline, CDR1 is GTSNPN and CDR2 SVGIG (reference sequence). The ends were cut back, 0 bases at V and 10 bases at J, with 13 bases in the middle.

The chain combines TRBV29-1 with TRBJ1-6; maybe TRBD1 (5 bases). V gave up 3 bases and J gave up 7 bases, with 10 bases separating them. The CDR3 spans 13 residues. CDR1 SQVTM and CDR2 ANQGSEA come from the germline V gene. In DNA form, the CDR3 reads TGCAGCGTTGAGGTAGGGGCCAATTCACCCCTCCACTTT. Translation: CSVEVGANSPLHF.

This chain connects TRBV30 to TRBJ1-2; D not resolved. The CDR3 is made up of 13 amino acids. Trimming shortened V by 2 bases and J by 2 bases, and 9 bases separated the two germline ends. Germline V gives CDR1 GTSNPN, CDR2 SVGIG (reference sequence). The chain's CDR3 is CAWSLPRNYGYTF. CDR3 in DNA: TGTGCCTGGAGTCTGCCAAGAAACTATGGCTACACCTTC.

This chain uses TRBV9 with TRBJ1-6; tentatively, D is TRBD1 (5 bases). Trimming left V 0 bases short and J 9 bases short, with 13 bases between. CDR3 length equals 15 residues. Per germline, CDR1 SGDLS and CDR2 YYNGEE. The CDR3 region has the DNA TGTGCCAGCAGCGTAGTGGGGGAGGGCGGTTCACCCCTCCACTTT. Encoded protein: CASSVVGEGGSPLHF.